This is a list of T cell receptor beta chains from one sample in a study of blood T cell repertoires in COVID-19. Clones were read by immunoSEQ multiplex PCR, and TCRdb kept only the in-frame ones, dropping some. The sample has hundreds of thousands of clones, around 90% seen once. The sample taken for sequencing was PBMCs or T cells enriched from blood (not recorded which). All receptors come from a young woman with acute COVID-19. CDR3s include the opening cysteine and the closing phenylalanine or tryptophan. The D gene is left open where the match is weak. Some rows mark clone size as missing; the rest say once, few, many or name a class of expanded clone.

CDR3aa: CASSQDRVIYYGYTF
CDR3nt: TGCGCCAGCAGCCAAGATCGGGTAATTTACTATGGCTACACCTTC
abundance: once
j_gene: TRBJ1-2
d_gene: .
v_gene: TRBV4-1

CDR3aa: CASSLTSGRYEQYF
CDR3nt: TGCGCCAGCAGCTTAACTAGCGGGCGCTACGAGCAGTACTTC
abundance: .
j_gene: TRBJ2-7
d_gene: TRBD2
v_gene: TRBV5-1

CDR3aa: CASSPPVGGRTNEQYF
CDR3nt: TGTGCCAGCAGTCCGCCCGTTGGCGGGAGGACAAACGAGCAGTACTTC
abundance: .
j_gene: TRBJ2-7
d_gene: TRBD2
v_gene: TRBV28

CDR3aa: CSVYKQGPEAFF
CDR3nt: TGCAGCGTGTATAAACAGGGCCCTGAAGCTTTCTTT
abundance: .
j_gene: TRBJ1-1
d_gene: .
v_gene: TRBV29-1

CDR3aa: CASSLSDWDTEQYF
CDR3nt: TGCGCCAGCAGCTTGAGCGATTGGGACACAGAGCAGTACTTC
abundance: .
j_gene: TRBJ2-7
d_gene: .
v_gene: TRBV5-1

CDR3aa: CASTPGDRVNTEAFF
CDR3nt: TGTGCCAGCACACCCGGGGACAGGGTTAACACTGAAGCTTTCTTT
abundance: .
j_gene: TRBJ1-1
d_gene: TRBD1
v_gene: TRBV28

CDR3aa: CASRPLERLNQPQHF
CDR3nt: TGTGCCAGCAGGCCCCTAGAGAGGCTCAATCAGCCCCAGCATTTT
abundance: few
j_gene: TRBJ1-5
d_gene: .
v_gene: TRBV27

CDR3aa: CATSSSYEQYF
CDR3nt: TGTGCCACCTCCTCCTCCTACGAGCAGTACTTC
abundance: .
j_gene: TRBJ2-7
d_gene: .
v_gene: TRBV2

CDR3aa: CASTSGGGQETQYF
CDR3nt: TGTGCCAGCACCTCGGGCGGGGGGCAAGAGACCCAGTACTTC
abundance: once
j_gene: TRBJ2-5
d_gene: TRBD2
v_gene: TRBV6-5

CDR3aa: CASSSTAPDTQYF
CDR3nt: TGTGCCAGCAGCTCGACAGCCCCGGATACGCAGTATTTT
abundance: .
j_gene: TRBJ2-3
d_gene: .
v_gene: TRBV11-2

CDR3aa: CASSSYGFGTEHQPQHF
CDR3nt: TGTGCCAGCAGCTCCTACGGTTTCGGGACAGAACATCAGCCCCAGCATTTT
abundance: once
j_gene: TRBJ1-5
d_gene: TRBD1
v_gene: TRBV5-6

CDR3aa: CASSLVYGLAGVYEQFF
CDR3nt: TGTGCCAGCAGCTTAGTGTACGGCCTAGCGGGAGTCTATGAGCAGTTCTTC
abundance: .
j_gene: TRBJ2-1
d_gene: TRBD2
v_gene: TRBV11-2

CDR3aa: CASSTPQATGELFF
CDR3nt: TGTGCCAGCAGTACGCCACAGGCAACCGGGGAGCTGTTTTTT
abundance: .
j_gene: TRBJ2-2
d_gene: .
v_gene: TRBV28

CDR3aa: CASSSAPGAYEQYF
CDR3nt: TGTGCCAGCAGTTCGGCACCTGGGGCATACGAGCAGTACTTC
abundance: once
j_gene: TRBJ2-7
d_gene: .
v_gene: TRBV6-5

CDR3aa: CAISESGQGRYNSPLHF
CDR3nt: TGTGCCATCAGTGAGTCGGGACAGGGGCGATATAATTCACCCCTCCACTTT
abundance: .
j_gene: TRBJ1-6
d_gene: TRBD1
v_gene: TRBV10-3

CDR3aa: CASSIQVNQPQHF
CDR3nt: TGTGCCAGTAGTATCCAGGTAAATCAGCCCCAGCATTTT
abundance: .
j_gene: TRBJ1-5
d_gene: .
v_gene: TRBV19

CDR3aa: CASRKTGGNYGYTF
CDR3nt: TGTGCCAGCAGGAAGACAGGGGGCAACTATGGCTACACCTTC
abundance: .
j_gene: TRBJ1-2
d_gene: TRBD1
v_gene: TRBV27

CDR3aa: CAWTLQGIEKLFF
CDR3nt: TGTGCCTGGACCCTACAGGGGATAGAAAAACTGTTTTTT
abundance: .
j_gene: TRBJ1-4
d_gene: TRBD1
v_gene: TRBV30

CDR3aa: CASSPGQGGGSPLHF
CDR3nt: TGTGCCAGCAGCCCGGGACAAGGGGGCGGTTCACCCCTCCACTTT
abundance: .
j_gene: TRBJ1-6
d_gene: TRBD1
v_gene: TRBV11-2

CDR3aa: CASSARDSRYGYTF
CDR3nt: TGCGCCAGCAGCGCAAGGGACAGCAGATATGGCTACACCTTC
abundance: .
j_gene: TRBJ1-2
d_gene: TRBD1
v_gene: TRBV5-1

CDR3aa: CASSIVSVEQGNTEAFF
CDR3nt: TGTGCCAGTAGTATCGTTAGTGTGGAGCAGGGGAACACTGAAGCTTTCTTT
abundance: .
j_gene: TRBJ1-1
d_gene: .
v_gene: TRBV19

CDR3aa: CASSIGPGGANTGELFF
CDR3nt: TGTGCCAGTAGTATAGGTCCAGGGGGCGCAAACACCGGGGAGCTGTTTTTT
abundance: .
j_gene: TRBJ2-2
d_gene: TRBD1
v_gene: TRBV19

CDR3aa: CASSQRQGGGGNTIYF
CDR3nt: TGTGCCAGCAGTCAAAGACAGGGCGGGGGGGGAAACACCATATATTTT
abundance: once
j_gene: TRBJ1-3
d_gene: TRBD1
v_gene: TRBV27

CDR3aa: CASSVVDGGVVSDTQYF
CDR3nt: TGTGCCAGCAGCGTAGTGGATGGGGGGGTGGTCTCAGATACGCAGTATTTT
abundance: .
j_gene: TRBJ2-3
d_gene: TRBD2
v_gene: TRBV9

CDR3aa: CAWSSGTGMTGNTIYF
CDR3nt: TGTGCCTGGAGTTCGGGGACAGGGATGACTGGAAACACCATATATTTT
abundance: .
j_gene: TRBJ1-3
d_gene: TRBD1
v_gene: TRBV30

CDR3aa: CASSFFNYNEQFF
CDR3nt: TGTGCCAGCAGTTTTTTTAATTACAATGAGCAGTTCTTC
abundance: .
j_gene: TRBJ2-1
d_gene: .
v_gene: TRBV28

CDR3aa: CASSLRLAGEAYEQYF
CDR3nt: TGCGCCAGCAGCCTGAGACTAGCGGGGGAAGCCTACGAGCAGTACTTC
abundance: .
j_gene: TRBJ2-7
d_gene: TRBD2
v_gene: TRBV5-1

CDR3aa: CASSSYSTTITDTQYF
CDR3nt: TGTGCCAGCAGCTCCTACAGCACGACGATCACAGATACGCAGTATTTT
abundance: .
j_gene: TRBJ2-3
d_gene: .
v_gene: TRBV7-2

CDR3aa: CATGKERGINSPLHF
CDR3nt: TGTGCCACCGGGAAGGAAAGGGGTATCAATTCACCCCTCCACTTT
abundance: .
j_gene: TRBJ1-6
d_gene: .
v_gene: TRBV15

CDR3aa: CASSLGRDRGYEQYF
CDR3nt: TGTGCCAGCAGCTTAGGACGGGACAGGGGCTACGAGCAGTACTTC
abundance: .
j_gene: TRBJ2-7
d_gene: TRBD1
v_gene: TRBV11-2

CDR3aa: CASSRGVRGVNTEAFF
CDR3nt: TGTGCCAGTAGTAGAGGAGTCAGGGGAGTGAACACTGAAGCTTTCTTT
abundance: .
j_gene: TRBJ1-1
d_gene: .
v_gene: TRBV19

CDR3aa: CSVLWRPWNTEAFF
CDR3nt: TGCAGCGTCTTGTGGAGACCCTGGAACACTGAAGCTTTCTTT
abundance: once
j_gene: TRBJ1-1
d_gene: .
v_gene: TRBV29-1

CDR3aa: CSVSDRVPGVAFF
CDR3nt: TGCAGCGTTAGTGACAGGGTTCCCGGGGTAGCTTTCTTT
abundance: once
j_gene: TRBJ1-1
d_gene: TRBD1
v_gene: TRBV29-1

CDR3aa: CASSPLLPGVGGAEAFF
CDR3nt: TGTGCCAGCTCACCACTCTTGCCAGGGGTTGGGGGGGCTGAAGCTTTCTTT
abundance: .
j_gene: TRBJ1-1
d_gene: .
v_gene: TRBV18

CDR3aa: CASSLRLAGDSYEQYF
CDR3nt: TGTGCCAGCAGTTTACGACTAGCGGGGGACTCCTACGAGCAGTACTTC
abundance: .
j_gene: TRBJ2-7
d_gene: TRBD2
v_gene: TRBV27

CDR3aa: CASGSRTGGANVLTF
CDR3nt: TGTGCCAGCGGCTCCAGGACAGGTGGGGCCAACGTCCTGACTTTC
abundance: .
j_gene: TRBJ2-6
d_gene: TRBD1
v_gene: TRBV9

CDR3aa: CASSLEGVNTGNTIYF
CDR3nt: TGTGCCAGCAGCTTAGAGGGGGTAAATACTGGAAACACCATATATTTT
abundance: .
j_gene: TRBJ1-3
d_gene: .
v_gene: TRBV7-9

CDR3aa: CASSQDGGNQPQHF
CDR3nt: TGCGCCAGCAGCCAAGATGGAGGTAATCAGCCCCAGCATTTT
abundance: .
j_gene: TRBJ1-5
d_gene: .
v_gene: TRBV4-1

CDR3aa: CASSKTGGFGNQPQHF
CDR3nt: TGTGCCAGTAGCAAGACAGGGGGCTTTGGAAATCAGCCCCAGCATTTT
abundance: .
j_gene: TRBJ1-5
d_gene: TRBD1
v_gene: TRBV19

CDR3aa: CASSLGGQGGQPQHF
CDR3nt: TGTGCCAGCAGCTTGGGAGGACAGGGGGGTCAGCCCCAGCATTTT
abundance: few
j_gene: TRBJ1-5
d_gene: TRBD1
v_gene: TRBV5-4

CDR3aa: CASSFYSSTDTQYF
CDR3nt: TGTGCCAGCAGCTTTTACAGTAGCACAGATACGCAGTATTTT
abundance: .
j_gene: TRBJ2-3
d_gene: .
v_gene: TRBV7-2

CDR3aa: CASSQELAGLRQGELFF
CDR3nt: TGTGCCAGCAGCCAAGAACTAGCGGGACTCCGCCAAGGGGAGCTGTTTTTT
abundance: .
j_gene: TRBJ2-2
d_gene: TRBD2
v_gene: TRBV14

CDR3aa: CASRKDRDQETQYF
CDR3nt: TGTGCCAGTCGCAAGGACAGAGACCAAGAGACCCAGTACTTC
abundance: .
j_gene: TRBJ2-5
d_gene: .
v_gene: TRBV19

CDR3aa: CASIIPLAPAFF
CDR3nt: TGTGCCAGCATCATACCGTTGGCCCCAGCTTTCTTT
abundance: .
j_gene: TRBJ1-1
d_gene: .
v_gene: TRBV28

CDR3aa: CASTAGGFTEAFF
CDR3nt: TGTGCCAGCACCGCAGGGGGTTTCACTGAAGCTTTCTTT
abundance: .
j_gene: TRBJ1-1
d_gene: TRBD1
v_gene: TRBV27